The sequence of this TCR beta chain was determined in a study of shared clonotypes between healthy human individuals. Study in general: Plates per donor: three CD4 naive, three CD4 memory, two CD8 naive, one CD8 memory.

Sequencing was performed with immunoSEQ multiplex PCR; in TCRdb, only in-frame clones are kept and a portion is missing. The sample shows some 2,100,000 clones, 85% to 95% of them seen only once. Positive CCR7 selection of CD45RO-negative cells yielded the naive CD8 cells, and terminally differentiated effector memory CD45RA+ cells were excluded. V shed 6 bases, J shed 6 bases, and the junction held 8 bases outside the gene matches. The CDR3 length is 14 residues. Germline V gene sequence: CDR1 MNHEY, CDR2 SMNVEV (reference sequence). General observations from the study: Relative to memory subsets, naive subsets generally showed larger estimated richness. Non-shared clonotypes had lower generation probabilities than those shared by all four donors.

With regard to this clone: Its antigen is unknown.

V and J are TRBV27 and TRBJ2-7; 10 bases are shared with TRBD1. Sequencing was done on a sample of naive CD8+ T cells from PBMCs. The TCR comes from a man aged 18 to 30 in good health. Some clones in this sample may be carry-over from other donors' samples. In DNA form, the CDR3 reads TGTGCCAGCAGACCGGGACAGGGGTTAGGCGAGCAGTACTTC. It is translated as CASRPGQGLGEQYF.